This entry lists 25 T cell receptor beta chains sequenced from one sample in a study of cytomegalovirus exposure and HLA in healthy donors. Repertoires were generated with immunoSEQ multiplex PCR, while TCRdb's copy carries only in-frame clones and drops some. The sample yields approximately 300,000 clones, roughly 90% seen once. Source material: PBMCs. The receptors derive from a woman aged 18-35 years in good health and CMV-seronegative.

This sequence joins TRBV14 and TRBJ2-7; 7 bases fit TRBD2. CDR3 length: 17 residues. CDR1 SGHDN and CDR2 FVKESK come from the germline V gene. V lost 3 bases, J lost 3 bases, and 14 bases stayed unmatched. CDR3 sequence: CASSHSWGLAANYEQYF. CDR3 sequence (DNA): TGTGCCAGCAGCCATTCCTGGGGCCTAGCGGCAAACTACGAGCAGTACTTC. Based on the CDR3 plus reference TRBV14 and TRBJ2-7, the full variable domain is EAGVTQFPSHSVIEKGQTVTLRCDPISGHDNLYWYRRVMGKEIKFLLHFVKESKQDESGMPNNRFLAERTGGTYSTLKVQPAELEDSGVYFCASSHSWGLAANYEQYFGPGTRLTVT.

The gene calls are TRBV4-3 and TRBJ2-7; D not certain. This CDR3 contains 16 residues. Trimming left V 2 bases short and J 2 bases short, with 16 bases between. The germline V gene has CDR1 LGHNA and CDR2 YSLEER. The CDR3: CASSQTRLPTTYEQYF. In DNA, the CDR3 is TGCGCCAGCAGCCAAACTCGACTCCCAACTACCTACGAGCAGTACTTC.

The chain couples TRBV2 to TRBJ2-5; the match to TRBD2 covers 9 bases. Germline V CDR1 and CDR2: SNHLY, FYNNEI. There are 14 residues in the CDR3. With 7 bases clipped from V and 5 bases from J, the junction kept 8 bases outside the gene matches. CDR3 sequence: CASKVASGTETQYF. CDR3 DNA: TGTGCCAGCAAGGTGGCTAGCGGGACTGAGACCCAGTACTTC.

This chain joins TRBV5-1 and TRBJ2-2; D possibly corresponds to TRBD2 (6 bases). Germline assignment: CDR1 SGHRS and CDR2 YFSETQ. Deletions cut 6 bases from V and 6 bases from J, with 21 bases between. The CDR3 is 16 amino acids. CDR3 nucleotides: TGCGCCAGCAACGGAGGGCCGTCACATAATTCCGGGGAGCTGTTTTTT. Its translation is CASNGGPSHNSGELFF. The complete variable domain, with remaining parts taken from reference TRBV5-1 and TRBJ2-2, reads KAGVTQTPRYLIKTRGQQVTLSCSPISGHRSVSWYQQTPGQGLQFLFEYFSETQRNKGNFPGRFSGRQFSNSRSEMNVSTLELGDSALYLCASNGGPSHNSGELFFGEGSRLTVL.

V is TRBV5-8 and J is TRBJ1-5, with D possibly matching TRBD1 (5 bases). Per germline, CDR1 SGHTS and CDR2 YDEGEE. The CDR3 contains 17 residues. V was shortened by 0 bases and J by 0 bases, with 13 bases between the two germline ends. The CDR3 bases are TGTGCCAGCAGCTTGGCCGTTGTGACAGATAGCAATCAGCCCCAGCATTTT. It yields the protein CASSLAVVTDSNQPQHF. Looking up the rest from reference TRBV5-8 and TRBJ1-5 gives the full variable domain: EAGVTQSPTHLIKTRGQQATLRCSPISGHTSVYWYQQALGLGLQFLLWYDEGEERNRGNFPPRFSGRQFPNYSSELNVNALELEDSALYLCASSLAVVTDSNQPQHFGDGTRLSIL.

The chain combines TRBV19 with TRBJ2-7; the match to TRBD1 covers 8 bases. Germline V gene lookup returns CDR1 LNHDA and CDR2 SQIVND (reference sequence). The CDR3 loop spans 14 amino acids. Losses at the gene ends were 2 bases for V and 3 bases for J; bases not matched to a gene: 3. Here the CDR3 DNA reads TGTGCCAGTAGTATAAGGACAGGGTTCTACGAGCAGTACTTC. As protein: CASSIRTGFYEQYF.

The CDR3: CASRVQGTYEQYF. CDR3 in DNA: TGTGCCAGCAGGGTCCAGGGGACCTACGAGCAGTACTTC. The chain recombines TRBV6-5 with TRBJ2-7, with a tentative D call TRBD1 (6 bases). Per the germline V gene, CDR1 is MNHEY and CDR2 is SVGAGI. V shed 6 bases and J shed 2 bases, with 11 bases lying between them. This CDR3 has 13 amino acids.

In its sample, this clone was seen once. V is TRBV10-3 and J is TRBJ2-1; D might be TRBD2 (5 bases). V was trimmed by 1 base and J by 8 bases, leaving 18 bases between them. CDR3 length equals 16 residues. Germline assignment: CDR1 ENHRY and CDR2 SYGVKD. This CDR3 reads CAISEFQREFSDEQFF. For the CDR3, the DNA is TGTGCCATCAGTGAGTTTCAGCGTGAGTTTAGCGATGAGCAGTTCTTC.

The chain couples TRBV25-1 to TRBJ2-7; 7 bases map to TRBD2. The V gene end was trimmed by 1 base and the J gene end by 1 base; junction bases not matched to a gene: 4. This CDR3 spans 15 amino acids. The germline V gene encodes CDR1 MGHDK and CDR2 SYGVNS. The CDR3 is CASSELGGPSYEQYF. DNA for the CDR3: TGTGCCAGCAGTGAATTGGGAGGGCCGTCCTACGAGCAGTACTTC.

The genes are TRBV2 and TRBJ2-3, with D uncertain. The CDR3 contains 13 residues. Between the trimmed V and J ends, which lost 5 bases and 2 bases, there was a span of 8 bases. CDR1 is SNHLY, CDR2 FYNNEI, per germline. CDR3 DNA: TGTGCCAGCAGTAGTTTAGACACAGATACGCAGTATTTT. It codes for CASSSLDTDTQYF. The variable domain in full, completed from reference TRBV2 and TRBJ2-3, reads EPEVTQTPSHQVTQMGQEVILRCVPISNHLYFYWYRQILGQKVEFLVSFYNNEISEKSEIFDDQFSVERPDGSNFTLKIRSTKLEDSAMYFCASSSLDTDTQYFGPGTRLTVL.

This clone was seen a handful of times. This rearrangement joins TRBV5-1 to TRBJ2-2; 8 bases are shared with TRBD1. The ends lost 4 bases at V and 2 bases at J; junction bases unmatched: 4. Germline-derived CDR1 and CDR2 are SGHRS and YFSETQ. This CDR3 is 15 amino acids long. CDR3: CASSGQGSNTGELFF. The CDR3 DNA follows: TGCGCCAGCAGCGGACAGGGCTCCAACACCGGGGAGCTGTTTTTT.

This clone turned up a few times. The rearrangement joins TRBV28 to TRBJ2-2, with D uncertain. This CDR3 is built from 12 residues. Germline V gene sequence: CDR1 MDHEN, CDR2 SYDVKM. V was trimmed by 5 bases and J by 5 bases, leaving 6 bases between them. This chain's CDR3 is CASSLQTGELFF. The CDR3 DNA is TGTGCCAGCAGTCTACAGACCGGGGAGCTGTTTTTT.

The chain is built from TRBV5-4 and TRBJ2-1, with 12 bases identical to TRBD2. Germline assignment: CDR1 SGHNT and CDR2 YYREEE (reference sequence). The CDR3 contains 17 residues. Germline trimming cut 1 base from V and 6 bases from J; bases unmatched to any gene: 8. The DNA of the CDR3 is TGTGCCAGCAGCTTGCCTCCGGGACTAGCGGGCTCCAATGAGCAGTTCTTC. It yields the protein CASSLPPGLAGSNEQFF.

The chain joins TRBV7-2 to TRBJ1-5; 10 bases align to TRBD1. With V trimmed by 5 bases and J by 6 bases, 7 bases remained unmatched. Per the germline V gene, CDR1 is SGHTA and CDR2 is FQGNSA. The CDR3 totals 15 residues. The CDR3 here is CASSRGQGITQPQHF. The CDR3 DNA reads TGTGCCAGCAGCCGGGGACAGGGGATTACTCAGCCCCAGCATTTT.

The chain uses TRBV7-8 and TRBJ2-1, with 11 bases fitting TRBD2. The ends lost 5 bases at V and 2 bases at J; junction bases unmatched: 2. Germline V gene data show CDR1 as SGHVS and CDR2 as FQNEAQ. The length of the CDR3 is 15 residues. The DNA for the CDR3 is TGTGCCAGCAGCATACTAGCGGGAGCCTACAATGAGCAGTTCTTC. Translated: CASSILAGAYNEQFF.

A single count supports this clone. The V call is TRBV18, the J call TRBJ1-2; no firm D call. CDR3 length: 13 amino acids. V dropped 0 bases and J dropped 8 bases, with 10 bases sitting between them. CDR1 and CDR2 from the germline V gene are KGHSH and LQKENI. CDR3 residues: CASSPPSPGGYTF. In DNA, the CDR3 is TGTGCCAGCTCACCACCCTCCCCGGGGGGCTACACCTTC.

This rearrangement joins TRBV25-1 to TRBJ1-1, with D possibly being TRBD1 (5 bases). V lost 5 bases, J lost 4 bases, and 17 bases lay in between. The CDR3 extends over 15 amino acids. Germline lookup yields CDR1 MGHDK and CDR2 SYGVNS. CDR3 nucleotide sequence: TGTGCCAGCAGTAATCCGACCAGGGAGGGCACTGAAGCTTTCTTT. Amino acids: CASSNPTREGTEAFF.

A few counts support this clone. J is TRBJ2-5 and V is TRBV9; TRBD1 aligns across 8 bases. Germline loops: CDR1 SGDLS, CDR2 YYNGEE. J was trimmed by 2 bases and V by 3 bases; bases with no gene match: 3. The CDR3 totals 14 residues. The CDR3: CASSGDRNQETQYF. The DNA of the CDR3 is TGTGCCAGCAGCGGGGACAGGAATCAAGAGACCCAGTACTTC.

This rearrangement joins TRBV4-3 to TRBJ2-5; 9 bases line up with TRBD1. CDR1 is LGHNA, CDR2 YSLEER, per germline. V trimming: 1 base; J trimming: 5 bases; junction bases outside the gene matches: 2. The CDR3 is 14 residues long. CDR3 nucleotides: TGCGCCAGCAGCCAAGGGGACAGGGCGGAGACCCAGTACTTC. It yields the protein CASSQGDRAETQYF.

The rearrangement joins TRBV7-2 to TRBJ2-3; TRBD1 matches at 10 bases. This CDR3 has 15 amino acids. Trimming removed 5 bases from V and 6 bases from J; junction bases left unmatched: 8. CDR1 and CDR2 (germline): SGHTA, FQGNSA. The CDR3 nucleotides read TGTGCCAGCAGCGTGCGACAGGGGGCAGGGGATACGCAGTATTTT. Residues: CASSVRQGAGDTQYF.

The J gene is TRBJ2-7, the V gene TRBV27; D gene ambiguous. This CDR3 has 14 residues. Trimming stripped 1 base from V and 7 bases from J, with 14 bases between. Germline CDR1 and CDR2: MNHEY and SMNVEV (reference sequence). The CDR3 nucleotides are TGTGCCAGCAGTTTATTATCGAGTCCCTGGGAGCAGTACTTC. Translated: CASSLLSSPWEQYF.

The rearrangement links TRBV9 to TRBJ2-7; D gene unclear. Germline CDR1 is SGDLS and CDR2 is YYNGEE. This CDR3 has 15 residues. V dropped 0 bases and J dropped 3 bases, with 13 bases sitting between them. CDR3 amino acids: CASSVGHSTIYEQYF. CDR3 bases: TGTGCCAGCAGCGTAGGCCACTCCACCATCTACGAGCAGTACTTC.

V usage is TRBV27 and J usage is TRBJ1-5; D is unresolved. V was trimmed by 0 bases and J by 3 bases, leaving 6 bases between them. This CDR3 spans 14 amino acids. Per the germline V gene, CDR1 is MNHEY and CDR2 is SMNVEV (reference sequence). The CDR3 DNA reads TGTGCCAGCAGTTTATCGTTCTACAATCAGCCCCAGCATTTT. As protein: CASSLSFYNQPQHF.

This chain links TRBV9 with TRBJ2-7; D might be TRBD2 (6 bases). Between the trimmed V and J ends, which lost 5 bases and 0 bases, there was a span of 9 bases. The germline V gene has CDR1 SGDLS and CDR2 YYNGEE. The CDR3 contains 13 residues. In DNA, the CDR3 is TGTGCCAGCAGGGGGGACTTCTCCTACGAGCAGTACTTC. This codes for CASRGDFSYEQYF. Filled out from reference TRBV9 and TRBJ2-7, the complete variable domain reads DSGVTQTPKHLITATGQRVTLRCSPRSGDLSVYWYQQSLDQGLQFLIQYYNGEERAKGNILERFSAQQFPDLHSELNLSSLELGDSALYFCASRGDFSYEQYFGPGTRLTVT.

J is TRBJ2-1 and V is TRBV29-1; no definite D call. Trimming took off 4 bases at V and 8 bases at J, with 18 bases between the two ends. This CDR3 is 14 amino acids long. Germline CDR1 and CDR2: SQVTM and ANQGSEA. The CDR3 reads CSVAHSLVVDEQFF. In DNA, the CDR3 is TGCAGCGTTGCTCATAGTCTAGTAGTCGATGAGCAGTTCTTC.